This TCR beta chain was profiled in a study of T cell responses to AZD1222 COVID-19 vaccine (TCRdb year 2021). Context from the whole study: TCR sequencing covered more than 230 trial participants: some 210 given two doses of AZD1222 and 26 given two doses of MenACWY control vaccine. Enrollment into the trials was organized by age into subgroups of 18-55, 56-69 and 70-plus years, and those subgroups contained roughly 140, 27 and 60 TCR-sequenced participants, respectively. Findings and caveats that apply to the study as a whole: Reportedly, close to half of the unique spike-specific TCRs recognized epitopes lying outside the regions that are mutated in the B.1.351 and B.1.1.7 variants. No day 14 peak-response samples were available, so repertoires were characterized only after the peak T cell response. CD4 TCRs associated with the vaccine covered the entire spike protein, and the dominant responses were in regions 160-218 and 743-854. Participants were mostly white British and included more females than males, and it was suggested by the authors that clonal diversity may have been underestimated. A significant rise in spike-specific TCR breadth and depth was observed after two AZD1222 doses relative to day 0 and relative to MenACWY recipients. In the small 56-69-year group, the increase in depth fell short of significance, most likely because of low power. Only five or six AZD1222 recipients were SARS-CoV-2 seropositive at baseline, limiting conclusions about previously exposed vaccinees.

The time point label for this specimen denotes: about 28 days (+/-7) after the second vaccine dose. AZD1222 recipients whose second dose came at about 4 weeks and those whose second dose came at about 12 weeks were combined into one group, since spike-specific TCR depth and breadth did not differ between the two schedules. The vaccinee samples were drawn from two UK trials, COV001 and COV002, one of which was a single-blind randomized controlled phase 2/3 trial testing AZD1222 (ChAdOx1 nCoV-19) in healthy adults. For TCRbeta chain sequencing, PBMC samples from trial participants were taken at day 0 and at day 28 after the second dose. In regard to this clone: Its antigen remains unidentified. There are no base qualities to consult, and no much larger clone falls within one base.

The CDR3 regions of human TCRbeta chains were subjected to immunosequencing. Per the original workflow: TCRs in the repertoires were compared against a reference library of SARS-CoV-2-specific TCRs that had been generated with the MIRA antigen-specificity platform. Breadth was defined as the fraction of unique TCRs that were SARS-CoV-2-associated. Depth was defined as the fraction of total T cells that were SARS-CoV-2-associated. Using the MIRA data, each spike-specific TCR was assigned both to the spike region to which the TCR was reactive and to a CD4 or CD8 class. Log10-transformed breadth and depth values were compared by one-way ANOVA with Sidak's multiple comparisons tests. The table was pulled from immuneACCESS by TCRdb, which kept in-frame rearrangements only. Such tables lose some clones; where checked, under half of the loss comes from unresolved V genes, and the rest has no known cause. Clonal size and the V and J genes are those of that table, whereas D and trimming came from the DNA. In all, the sample holds around 270,000 clones, and 90% to 95% of those were seen once. Clones ranked in the top ten supply roughly 0.51% of the sample.

The germline V gene supplies CDR1 WSHSY and CDR2 SAAADI. V was cut back by 3 bases and J by 0 bases, leaving a gap of 6 bases between them. Including cysteine and phenylalanine, the CDR3 has 15 amino acids. Solely the CDR3 DNA is kept, with 45 bases framed from the first base. The chain was built from TRBV10-2 and TRBJ1-6, with no D gene named confidently. This receptor was taken from an adult who received the AZD1222 COVID-19 vaccine. Sequences were derived from peripheral blood, sampled 28 days after the second AZD1222 dose. The CDR3 here reads CASSEKDSYNSPLHF. The DNA sequence reads TGCGCCAGCAGTGAAAAGGACTCCTATAATTCACCCCTCCACTTT.